This entry lists 12 T cell receptor beta chains sequenced from one sample in a study of cytomegalovirus exposure and HLA in healthy donors. 60 Vbeta and 13 Jbeta primers were used in PCR. The method was immunoSEQ multiplex PCR; TCRdb's version includes in-frame clones alone and lacks a portion of them. This repertoire includes over 100,000 clones. Sequences were obtained from PBMCs. These receptors were obtained from a man aged 35 to 55 in good health and CMV-seropositive.

The V call is TRBV7-8, the J call TRBJ2-7; 9 bases align to TRBD2. Losses at the gene ends were 5 bases for V and 4 bases for J; bases not matched to a gene: 6. Germline values: CDR1 SGHVS, CDR2 FQNEAQ. The length of the CDR3 is 14 residues. The CDR3 region has the DNA TGTGCCAGCAGCCGGACTAGCGTGACTTACGAGCAGTACTTC. This codes for CASSRTSVTYEQYF. The full variable domain, with the rest looked up from reference TRBV7-8 and TRBJ2-7, is GAGVSQSPRYKVAKRGQDVALRCDPISGHVSLFWYQQALGQGPEFLTYFQNEAQLDKSGLPSDRFFAERPEGSVSTLKIQRTQQEDSAVYLCASSRTSVTYEQYFGPGTRLTVT.

The V call is TRBV4-1, the J call TRBJ2-1; D might be TRBD1 (6 bases). V was shortened by 4 bases and J by 8 bases, with 18 bases between the two germline ends. The CDR3 has 15 amino acids. Germline loops: CDR1 MGHRA, CDR2 YSYEKL. CDR3 DNA sequence: TGCGCCAGCAGCCCGGGCCGGGACACCTCTCATGAGCAGTTCTTC. Amino acid sequence: CASSPGRDTSHEQFF.

This chain joins TRBV6-6 and TRBJ2-7; D not resolved. V lost 6 bases and J lost 7, with 13 bases in between. Germline CDR1 is MNHNY and CDR2 is SVGAGI (reference sequence). The CDR3 loop spans 12 amino acids. CDR3 DNA: TGTGCCAGCAGCCGGCTTTCTAGTGAGCAGTACTTC. This encodes CASSRLSSEQYF.

CDR3 amino acids: CASHDPSSGSYEQYF. As DNA, the CDR3 is TGTGCCAGTCATGACCCTTCTAGCGGTTCATACGAGCAGTACTTC. The rearrangement uses TRBV19 and TRBJ2-7; 7 positions match TRBD2. V dropped 8 bases and J dropped 4; count of bases not matched to a gene: 14. The CDR3 totals 15 residues. Germline loops: CDR1 LNHDA, CDR2 SQIVND (reference sequence).

The chain joins TRBV29-1 to TRBJ2-7, with TRBD2 matching over 7 bases. V gave up 6 bases and J gave up 2 bases; unmatched junction bases: 7. The CDR3 has 13 residues. Germline-derived CDR1 and CDR2 are SQVTM and ANQGSEA. The CDR3 is CSVGGSGAYEQYF. As DNA, the CDR3 is TGCAGCGTCGGGGGGTCGGGGGCCTACGAGCAGTACTTC.

This rearrangement joins TRBV25-1 to TRBJ2-6; possibly TRBD1 for D (6 bases). This CDR3 is 15 amino acids long. Germline V gene data show CDR1 as MGHDK and CDR2 as SYGVNS. The germline V and J ends were trimmed by 7 bases and 2 bases, with 12 bases remaining between them. The CDR3 coding sequence is TGTGCCAGCACCGTGGACAGAACTGGGGCCAACGTCCTGACTTTC. Translation: CASTVDRTGANVLTF.

The chain joins TRBV5-6 to TRBJ1-5, with 8 nucleotides matching TRBD1. V dropped 4 bases and J dropped 4; count of bases not matched to a gene: 4. Germline V gives CDR1 SGHDT, CDR2 YYEEEE. This CDR3 has 14 amino acids. This chain's CDR3 is CASSGNRGNQPQHF. DNA of the CDR3: TGTGCCAGCAGCGGAAACAGGGGGAATCAGCCCCAGCATTTT.

The chain links TRBV6-6 to TRBJ2-7, with 8 bases identical to TRBD1. Germline CDR1 MNHNY, CDR2 SVGAGI (reference sequence). J gave up 7 bases and V 4 bases, and 9 bases lay outside the gene matches. The CDR3 runs 14 residues. The CDR3 here is CASSSPDRVGEQYF. For the CDR3, the DNA is TGTGCCAGCAGTTCCCCGGACAGGGTGGGGGAGCAGTACTTC.

The chain couples TRBV7-8 to TRBJ2-5; 8 bases line up with TRBD2. This CDR3 has 17 amino acids. Germline trimming cut 4 bases from V and 2 bases from J; bases unmatched to any gene: 12. Germline V gene data show CDR1 as SGHVS and CDR2 as FQNEAQ. In nucleotides, the CDR3 is TGTGCCAGCAGCTCAAGCGGGAGTGGGTCGAGGCAAGAGACCCAGTACTTC. The encoded protein is CASSSSGSGSRQETQYF.

The chain joins TRBV19 to TRBJ1-1; D is uncertain. V lost 3 bases and J lost 7, with 15 bases in between. Germline-derived CDR1 and CDR2 are LNHDA and SQIVND (reference sequence). This CDR3 region has 14 residues. The CDR3 nucleotides are TGTGCCAGTAGTATTCTTCTCGCCAGCGATGAAGCTTTCTTT. This translates into CASSILLASDEAFF.

This chain's CDR3 is CASSIGLAYEQYF. In DNA, the CDR3 is TGTGCCAGTAGTATAGGGCTAGCCTACGAGCAGTACTTC. This sequence joins TRBV19 and TRBJ2-7, with D unresolved. Germline V gene lookup returns CDR1 LNHDA and CDR2 SQIVND (reference sequence). Trimming removed 1 base from V and 2 bases from J, with 6 bases in between. The CDR3 runs to 13 residues.

This chain links TRBV6-5 with TRBJ2-7; 10 bases agree with TRBD2. The V and J ends lost 2 bases and 4 bases, in that order; junction bases with no gene match: 5. CDR1 and CDR2 from the germline V gene are MNHEY and SVGAGI. The CDR3 is made up of 15 amino acids. The CDR3 DNA is TGTGCCAGCAGTTACCGCGGTAGCGGGAGGTACGAGCAGTACTTC. It yields the protein CASSYRGSGRYEQYF.